The clone carrying this T cell receptor (beta chain) appeared many times. Antigen unknown. These data are taken from a study of early T cells in non-severe SARS-CoV-2 infection. Across the whole study: RNA in bulk from unsorted whole blood was sequenced, and chains were unpaired. Overall study findings and caveats: Database matching using VDJdb favored anti-spike CD8 responses, with private and CD4 specificities left missing.

The ends were cut back, 1 base at V and 6 bases at J, with 15 bases in the middle. Germline CDR1 is LGHDT and CDR2 is YNNKEL (reference sequence). The CDR3 sequence is 15 residues long. The protocol attached unique molecular identifiers to individual cDNA molecules. Using its own MiXCR run on the 5' RACE reads, TCRdb lists one record per CDR3 protein. The profile shows more than 20,000 distinct CDR3 sequences, roughly 4.2% of them singletons. The rearrangement links TRBV3-1 to TRBJ1-1; possibly TRBD1 for D (6 bases). Sequencing used whole blood. The TCR sequence derives from an adult who was a healthcare worker with PCR-confirmed SARS-CoV-2 infection or an uninfected control (not recorded which). CDR3 DNA sequence: TGTGCCAGCAGCCAAGGCGCAGGGAGGGGGGCTGAAGCTTTCTTT. Translating it yields CASSQGAGRGAEAFF.